This section outlines one T cell receptor beta chain sequence together with its context. Its antigen is unknown. CDR3 length: 13 residues. Germline CDR1 is DFQATT and CDR2 is SNEGSKA (reference sequence). With 6 bases clipped from V and 2 bases from J, the junction kept 4 bases outside the gene matches. These data belong to a study of T cells in Graves' hyperthyroidism and ophthalmopathy. The TCR beta CDR3 regions underwent amplification using RNA transcripts as the source. Carried out on the TCR CDR3, a first-round RT-PCR used the HTBI primer set. In TCRdb, the multiplex PCR reads were re-called with MiXCR into one record per CDR3 protein. Of approximately 640,000 distinct CDR3 sequences in the sample, approximately 42% were seen once. Broader study findings: Blood shared most expanded thyroid clonotypes above 0.001. Median prediction lead before ophthalmopathy onset was roughly 6 months with the model.

The receptor was derived from an adult man with Graves' disease, either hyperthyroidism or ophthalmopathy (not recorded which). The sequenced material came from peripheral blood or thyroid tissue (not recorded which). The gene calls are TRBV20-1 and TRBJ1-2; TRBD1 matches 9 bases. CDR3 in DNA: TGCAGTGCAATCGACAGGGGGAACTATGGCTACACCTTC. As protein: CSAIDRGNYGYTF.